These T cell receptor beta chains were read from a single sample in a study of T cell responses to AZD1222 COVID-19 vaccine. Using immunoSEQ multiplex PCR, the repertoire was profiled, and TCRdb retains in-frame clones only, with some absent. The data hold around 170,000 clones, with approximately 90% observed a single time. The sequences come from peripheral blood, collected on day 0 of AZD1222 vaccination. The receptors originated from an adult in good health. The CDR3 runs from the conserved cysteine through the conserved F or W. Fields, in order: clone size, V gene, D gene, J gene, CDR3 DNA, CDR3 protein. A D gene is named only where the DNA matches it firmly. The size entry is marked missing in some rows and otherwise reads once, few, many or a size class.

>few|TRBV5-6|TRBD1|TRBJ1-2
TGTGCCAGCGACAGGGGGGCAGGGATCATTCTGGGTGGCTACACCTTC
CASDRGAGIILGGYTF
>-|TRBV18|-|TRBJ2-7
TGTGCCAGCTCACCAATGGCGCTGGCCTACGAGCAGTACTTC
CASSPMALAYEQYF
>-|TRBV5-1|-|TRBJ2-1
TGCGCCAGCAGCTCGGGAAGCTACAATGAGCAGTTCTTC
CASSSGSYNEQFF
>-|TRBV13|-|TRBJ1-5
TGTGCCAGCAGCTTAGCTATCGACGGCAATCAGCCCCAGCATTTT
CASSLAIDGNQPQHF
>-|TRBV6-2/TRBV6-3|TRBD1|TRBJ1-2
TGTGCCAGCAGTACTCGGACAGGACATGGCTACACCTTC
CASSTRTGHGYTF
>once|TRBV24-1|-|TRBJ2-7
TGTGCCACCAGTGATTACCGGGGAGGCCTCTACGAGCAGTACTTC
CATSDYRGGLYEQYF
>-|TRBV2|-|TRBJ1-2
TGTGCCAGCAGTGATTCTCGGGACCAACGTAACTATGGCTACACCTTC
CASSDSRDQRNYGYTF
>-|TRBV27|-|TRBJ2-5
TGTGCCAGCAGTTCCCGGAGCTCCCGAGAGACCCAGTACTTC
CASSSRSSRETQYF
>once|TRBV10-3|TRBD2|TRBJ2-1
TGTGCCATCAGGGGGACTAGCAGCAATGAGCAGTTCTTC
CAIRGTSSNEQFF
>-|TRBV3-1/TRBV3-2|TRBD2|TRBJ2-7
TGTGCCAGCAGCCAAGACCCTGGGACTAGCGCGAACTACGAGCAGTACTTC
CASSQDPGTSANYEQYF
>-|TRBV5-4|-|TRBJ2-1
TGTGCCAGCAGCTTGATAGGTCTCTCCTACAATGAGCAGTTCTTC
CASSLIGLSYNEQFF
>-|TRBV7-9|-|TRBJ1-1
TGTGCCAGCAGCCCTAGATACGGAATTCGAGCTTTCTTT
CASSPRYGIRAFF
>-|TRBV14|-|TRBJ2-1
TGTGCCAGCAGCCAATTTACAGATTACAATGAGCAGTTCTTC
CASSQFTDYNEQFF
>-|TRBV12-5|-|TRBJ1-2
TGTGCTAGTGGTTTGGTGGGAGGCTACACCTTC
CASGLVGGYTF
>-|TRBV7-9|-|TRBJ1-1
TGTGCCAGCAGCTTATTGTCGGGGGCCGCGGGCACTGAAGCTTTCTTT
CASSLLSGAAGTEAFF
>-|TRBV5-1|-|TRBJ2-7
TGCGCCAGCAGCTTGGATACAGGAGTTGTCGACGAGCAGTACTTC
CASSLDTGVVDEQYF
>once|TRBV11-3|TRBD2|TRBJ2-7
TGTGCCAGCAGCCCAGGACTAGCGAACTCCTACGAGCAGTACTTC
CASSPGLANSYEQYF
>once|TRBV11-3|TRBD1|TRBJ2-7
TGTGCCAGCAGCGGCAGGGGGTACGAGCAGTACTTC
CASSGRGYEQYF
>-|TRBV12-3/TRBV12-4|TRBD1|TRBJ2-5
TGTGCCAGCAGGAAGGGACAGGGTGGGACCCAGTACTTC
CASRKGQGGTQYF
>-|TRBV3-1/TRBV3-2|-|TRBJ2-7
TGTGCCAGCAGCCAAGCGTGGAAACTATCCCCCGAGCAGTACTTC
CASSQAWKLSPEQYF
>few|TRBV6-6|-|TRBJ2-1
TGTGCCAGCAGTCGAACGACAGGCTGGAGCTCCTACAATGAGCAGTTCTTC
CASSRTTGWSSYNEQFF
>-|TRBV3-1/TRBV3-2|TRBD2|TRBJ2-7
TGTGCCAGCAGCCAAGAGTGGGGGGGAGTGCGGTACGAGCAGTACTTC
CASSQEWGGVRYEQYF
>-|TRBV5-1|-|TRBJ2-3
TGCGCCAGCAGCTTGGAAGGGGCAGATACGCAGTATTTT
CASSLEGADTQYF
>-|TRBV27|-|TRBJ1-2
TGTGCCAGCAGTTCCACGACAGGACCGATTCGGGGCTACACCTTC
CASSSTTGPIRGYTF
>-|TRBV6-1|-|TRBJ1-6
TGTGCCAGCAGTGAATCTGGGTTCCTTTGGGCCCTCCACTTT
CASSESGFLWALHF
>-|TRBV11-2|TRBD2|TRBJ2-3
TGTGCCAGCAGCCCGCCGGGACTAGCGGGAGGTACGCAGTATTTT
CASSPPGLAGGTQYF
>-|TRBV14|-|TRBJ1-2
TGTGCCAGCAGCGTATGGGGCTACACCTTC
CASSVWGYTF
>-|TRBV6-5|TRBD1|TRBJ1-6
TGTGCCAGCAGTAACAGGGGCCCTAGCTCACCCCTCCACTTT
CASSNRGPSSPLHF
>-|TRBV5-1|-|TRBJ2-7
TGCGCCAGCAGCTTGTCCCCGGGACCCCACGAGCAGTACTTC
CASSLSPGPHEQYF
>-|TRBV5-5|TRBD1|TRBJ1-6
TGTGCCAGCAGCTCGGGACAGGGGGTTTCACCCCTCCACTTT
CASSSGQGVSPLHF
>-|TRBV9|TRBD1|TRBJ1-6
TGTGCCAGCAGCGTAGAGTCGGGACAGGGGGGTTCACCCCTCCACTTT
CASSVESGQGGSPLHF
>-|TRBV5-4|TRBD2|TRBJ2-1
TGTGCCAGCAGCTTGGGTGGACTAGCGGGGGGGAATGAGCAGTTCTTC
CASSLGGLAGGNEQFF
>-|TRBV7-9|-|TRBJ1-6
TGTGCCAGCAGCTATAGACAGGTGGTCGAGGGGTCACCCCTCCACTTT
CASSYRQVVEGSPLHF
>few|TRBV12-3/TRBV12-4|-|TRBJ2-7
TGTGCCAGCAGTTTCTTAGTCCACGAGCAGTACTTC
CASSFLVHEQYF
>-|TRBV6-1|-|TRBJ2-7
TGTGCCAGCAGTGAAAGCCTCGGACGGCCATCCTACGAGCAGTACTTC
CASSESLGRPSYEQYF
>-|TRBV9|-|TRBJ2-1
TGTGCCAGCAGCCCGCAGGACAGAGACAATGAGCAGTTCTTC
CASSPQDRDNEQFF
>-|TRBV19|-|TRBJ2-1
TGTGCCAGTACCCCTCTTTCCCACCCCATTTCCGATGAGCAGTTCTTC
CASTPLSHPISDEQFF
>-|TRBV5-4|-|TRBJ1-4
TGTGCCAGCAGCTTCGCAGGGCGTAATGAAAAACTGTTTTTT
CASSFAGRNEKLFF
>-|TRBV6-5|-|TRBJ2-2
TGTGCCAGCATGCCGGGACACGACACCGGGGAGCTGTTTTTT
CASMPGHDTGELFF
>-|TRBV19|-|TRBJ1-6
TGTGCCAGTAGTATAAGGGGACGGGGAGATTCACCCCTCCACTTT
CASSIRGRGDSPLHF
>-|TRBV3-1/TRBV3-2|-|TRBJ2-3
TGTGCCAGCAGCCAACCGCCCACAGATACGCAGTATTTT
CASSQPPTDTQYF
>-|TRBV12-3/TRBV12-4|-|TRBJ1-4
TGTGCCACCCTGGGGAGTCTTAATGAAAAACTGTTTTTT
CATLGSLNEKLFF
>-|TRBV11-3|-|TRBJ2-2
TGTGCCAGCAGCTTAGTAGGGGGTGCCGGGGAGCTGTTTTTT
CASSLVGGAGELFF
>-|TRBV7-9|TRBD1|TRBJ2-7
TGTGCCAGCAGCTTACAGGACAGGGGAGGTTACGAGCAGTACTTC
CASSLQDRGGYEQYF
>once|TRBV6-5|-|TRBJ2-5
TGTGCCAGCAGTCGGGACTACCAAGAGACCCAGTACTTC
CASSRDYQETQYF
>-|TRBV7-2|-|TRBJ2-2
TGTGCCAGCAGAAATAGCGGAGCCACCGGGGAGCTGTTTTTT
CASRNSGATGELFF
>-|TRBV10-1|-|TRBJ1-2
TGCGCCAGCAGTGAGGGACTGGACTATGGCTACACCTTC
CASSEGLDYGYTF
>-|TRBV18|TRBD1|TRBJ1-2
TGTGCCAGCTCACCTGGACAGGTCTACTATGGCTACACCTTC
CASSPGQVYYGYTF
>-|TRBV11-1|TRBD1|TRBJ1-6
TGTGCCAGCAGCTTCGGGACAGGGGGGAATTCACCCCTCCACTTT
CASSFGTGGNSPLHF
>-|TRBV12-5|TRBD1|TRBJ1-2
TGTGCTAGTGGTTTGGACGGGACAGCCAAAGTTCTTGGCTACACCTTC
CASGLDGTAKVLGYTF
>-|TRBV5-1|-|TRBJ1-1
TGCGCCAGCAGCCCCCTAGGACGGGGTAACACTGAAGCTTTCTTT
CASSPLGRGNTEAFF
>-|TRBV11-3|TRBD1|TRBJ1-1
TGTGCCAGCAAGGCAGGGGGTGTGAACACTGAAGCTTTCTTT
CASKAGGVNTEAFF
>-|TRBV15|-|TRBJ2-7
TGTGCCACCAGCAGAGGCACGGCCTTCTACGAGCAGTACTTC
CATSRGTAFYEQYF
>-|TRBV7-8|-|TRBJ2-3
TGTGCCAGCAGCTGGACAGTAAACAGCAAGACAGATACGCAGTATTTT
CASSWTVNSKTDTQYF
>-|TRBV14|-|TRBJ2-7
TGTGCCAGCAGCCAAGATCTTCGGCGGCCCTTTGAAAACTTC
CASSQDLRRPFENF
>few|TRBV7-3|-|TRBJ1-3
TGTGCCAGCAGCCCTGACAGTTCTGGAAACACCATATATTTT
CASSPDSSGNTIYF
>-|TRBV25-1|-|TRBJ1-2
TGTGCCAGCGCCTCTTCGGGGCTCGGAAGCTATGGCTACACCTTC
CASASSGLGSYGYTF
>-|TRBV6-5|-|TRBJ1-1
TGTGCCAGCAGCTACTCGGAGATAAAGAACACTGAAGCTTTCTTT
CASSYSEIKNTEAFF
>once|TRBV7-9|-|TRBJ2-3
TGTGCCAGCAGCGGGAGCACAGATACGCAGTATTTT
CASSGSTDTQYF